What follows are 2 T cell receptor beta chains derived from one specimen sequenced in a study of T cell responses to AZD1222 COVID-19 vaccine. Generated by immunoSEQ multiplex PCR, the TCRdb table keeps only in-frame clones and is missing some. The table lists 110,000 or so clones, approximately 88% of them singletons. Sequencing was performed on peripheral blood, taken 28 days after the second AZD1222 dose. These receptors were obtained from an adult who received the AZD1222 COVID-19 vaccine.

The CDR3 DNA reads TGTGCCAGCAGCGGCGCCGGGACAACTGGGGCCAACGTCCTGACTTTC. This sequence encodes CASSGAGTTGANVLTF. The V call is TRBV5-6, the J call TRBJ2-6; weak D call: TRBD1 (6 bases). Germline V CDR1 and CDR2: SGHDT, YYEEEE. This CDR3 has 16 amino acids. The V end was cut by 4 bases, the J end by 2 bases, with 13 bases between. The complete variable domain, with remaining parts taken from reference TRBV5-6 and TRBJ2-6, reads DAGVTQSPTHLIKTRGQQVTLRCSPKSGHDTVSWYQQALGQGPQFIFQYYEEEERQRGNFPDRFSGHQFPNYSSELNVNALLLGDSALYLCASSGAGTTGANVLTFGAGSRLTVL.

The chain uses TRBV7-2 and TRBJ1-6, with D unclear. V dropped 5 bases and J dropped 4 bases, with 9 bases sitting between them. The CDR3 contains 14 residues. Germline CDR1 reads SGHTA; CDR2 reads FQGNSA. CDR3 nucleotides: TGTGCCAGCAGCCTCGGGCCGTATAATTCACCCCTCCACTTT. Translating it yields CASSLGPYNSPLHF.